The 21 T cell receptor beta chains below all came from one sample that was sequenced in a study of shared clonotypes between healthy human individuals. Generated by immunoSEQ multiplex PCR, the TCRdb table keeps only in-frame clones and is missing some. The sample contains more than 2 million clones, more than 90% of which appear only once. Sequenced input: naive CD4+ T cells sorted from blood. The sample's subset: CD45RA+ positively selected. These receptors were collected from a man aged 18 to 30 in good health.

The rearrangement links TRBV7-2 to TRBJ1-6; 10 positions match TRBD1. This CDR3 spans 15 amino acids. The germline CDR1 and CDR2 sequences are SGHTA and FQGNSA. V lost 4 bases, J lost 9 bases, and 6 bases stayed unmatched. The CDR3 protein is CASSSQTGGISPLHF. CDR3 in DNA: TGTGCCAGCAGCTCCCAGACAGGGGGCATTTCACCCCTCCACTTT.

The chain uses TRBV19 and TRBJ2-7; tentative D call: TRBD2 (5 bases). The germline V gene has CDR1 LNHDA and CDR2 SQIVND (reference sequence). The CDR3 runs 13 residues. V was trimmed by 3 bases and J by 5 bases, leaving 11 bases between them. CDR3 loop: CASSIGPGNEQYF. The CDR3 region has the DNA TGTGCCAGTAGTATCGGACCCGGGAACGAGCAGTACTTC.

The V call is TRBV29-1, the J call TRBJ2-5; maybe TRBD1 (6 bases). CDR1 SQVTM and CDR2 ANQGSEA come from the germline V gene. The CDR3 runs to 12 residues. V lost 7 bases, J lost 1 base, and 10 bases lay in between. Written as DNA, the CDR3 is TGCAGCGGGGGGCCGCTCCAAGAGACCCAGTACTTC. It yields the protein CSGGPLQETQYF.

This chain connects TRBV9 to TRBJ2-5; D is perhaps TRBD1 (5 bases). The CDR3 runs to 13 residues. Trimming left V 0 bases short and J 4 bases short, with 7 bases between. Germline values: CDR1 SGDLS, CDR2 YYNGEE. The CDR3 sequence is CASSVDRLETQYF. CDR3 in DNA: TGTGCCAGCAGCGTAGACAGGTTAGAGACCCAGTACTTC. The whole variable domain, remainder taken from reference TRBV9 and TRBJ2-5, is DSGVTQTPKHLITATGQRVTLRCSPRSGDLSVYWYQQSLDQGLQFLIQYYNGEERAKGNILERFSAQQFPDLHSELNLSSLELGDSALYFCASSVDRLETQYFGPGTRLLVL.

The chain couples TRBV7-2 to TRBJ2-5; weak D call: TRBD1 (5 bases). V shed 2 bases and J shed 3 bases, with 10 bases lying between them. The CDR3 loop spans 14 amino acids. Looked up from germline, CDR1 is SGHTA and CDR2 is FQGNSA. In DNA, the CDR3 is TGTGCCAGCAGCTTATCCGGCAGGGAAGAGACCCAGTACTTC. Translated, it gives CASSLSGREETQYF.

The rearrangement joins TRBV6-5 to TRBJ2-7; 9 bases are a match to TRBD1. CDR1 and CDR2 (germline): MNHEY, SVGAGI. Unmatched junction bases numbered 3, after V lost 3 bases and J lost 3 bases. The CDR3 runs to 14 residues. The CDR3 spells CASSYTGGIYEQYF. CDR3 DNA sequence: TGTGCCAGCAGTTATACAGGGGGCATCTACGAGCAGTACTTC.

The genes are TRBV7-2 and TRBJ2-3, with D perhaps matching TRBD2 (6 bases). The CDR3 covers 18 residues. The germline V and J ends were trimmed by 3 bases and 0 bases, with 19 bases remaining between them. Germline V gene lookup returns CDR1 SGHTA and CDR2 FQGNSA. In DNA, the CDR3 is TGTGCCAGCAGCTTCGGAACCACAGCGAGCGGGAGCACAGATACGCAGTATTTT. This gives the protein CASSFGTTASGSTDTQYF. The variable domain in full, with the rest retrieved from reference TRBV7-2 and TRBJ2-3, is GAGVSQSPSNKVTEKGKDVELRCDPISGHTALYWYRQSLGQGLEFLIYFQGNSAPDKSGLPSDRFSAERTGGSVSTLTIQRTQQEDSAVYLCASSFGTTASGSTDTQYFGPGTRLTVL.

The CDR3 spells CASSPPGWSQETQYF. The DNA for the CDR3 is TGTGCCAGCTCACCCCCGGGGTGGAGTCAAGAGACCCAGTACTTC. The chain joins TRBV18 to TRBJ2-5, with D possibly being TRBD2 (5 bases). This CDR3 comprises 15 residues. Germline V gives CDR1 KGHSH, CDR2 LQKENI. V was trimmed by 3 bases and J by 2 bases, leaving 13 bases between them.

The chain couples TRBV21-1 to TRBJ1-1. TRBV21-1 is an annotated pseudogene. The CDR3 sequence is 14 residues long. CDR3 in amino acids: CASDTLGGRTEAFF. The CDR3 DNA reads TGTGCCAGCGACACCTTGGGGGGGCGGACTGAAGCTTTCTTT.

For this clone: Other DNA sequences in the sample encode the same CDR3. This chain links TRBV30 with TRBJ2-7, with D perhaps given as TRBD1 or TRBD2 (6 bases each). V dropped 5 bases and J dropped 2 bases, with 13 bases sitting between them. Germline CDR1 and CDR2: GTSNPN and SVGIG (reference sequence). The CDR3 extends over 13 amino acids. The CDR3 DNA reads TGTGCCTGGGGGGCTGGGGGGCCCTACGAGCAGTACTTC. As protein: CAWGAGGPYEQYF.

Only a few counts were recorded for this clone. The chain links TRBV5-8 to TRBJ1-5; D is uncertain. This CDR3 is 13 amino acids long. The germline CDR1 and CDR2 sequences are SGHTS and YDEGEE. Trimming cost V 0 bases and J 1 base, with 2 bases left between them. The CDR3 region has the DNA TGTGCCAGCAGCTTGGGGAGCAATCAGCCCCAGCATTTT. Its protein product is CASSLGSNQPQHF.

This sequence joins TRBV29-1 and TRBJ2-7; no clear D gene. The CDR3 consists of 13 residues. Germline V gene lookup returns CDR1 SQVTM and CDR2 ANQGSEA. The V end lost 4 bases, the J end lost 0 bases, and 10 bases lay between the germline ends. DNA for the CDR3: TGCAGCGTTGCCCGGGCCGGCTCCTACGAGCAGTACTTC. It translates to CSVARAGSYEQYF.

A single count supports this clone. The chain joins TRBV10-3 to TRBJ2-5, with D perhaps TRBD2 (6 bases). This CDR3 is built from 14 residues. V was clipped by 0 bases and J by 4 bases, with 9 bases between them. The germline gives CDR1 ENHRY, CDR2 SYGVKD. This CDR3 reads CAISESVEGETQYF. CDR3 coding DNA: TGTGCCATCAGTGAGTCGGTGGAGGGAGAGACCCAGTACTTC.

The rearrangement links TRBV7-8 to TRBJ2-4; possibly TRBD2 for D (5 bases). This CDR3 spans 17 amino acids. Germline CDR1 reads SGHVS; CDR2 reads FQNEAQ. With 5 bases removed from V and 0 bases from J, the gap between germline ends came to 17 bases. CDR3 nucleotide sequence: TGTGCCAGCAGCCCCCATCGGGGAAGTATAGCCAAAAACATTCAGTACTTC. Amino acid sequence: CASSPHRGSIAKNIQYF.

The chain carries TRBV6-1 and TRBJ1-6; 7 positions agree with TRBD1. The germline V gene encodes CDR1 MNHNS and CDR2 SASEGT. Trimming at V came to 6 bases and at J to 7 bases, leaving 6 bases not matched to a gene. There are 14 residues in the CDR3. The CDR3: CASRVQGMNSPLHF. CDR3 in DNA: TGTGCCAGCAGAGTACAGGGGATGAATTCACCCCTCCACTTT.

In its sample, this clone was seen once. The gene calls are TRBV7-9 and TRBJ2-5; TRBD2 might be the D (6 bases). Germline V gives CDR1 SEHNR, CDR2 FQNEAQ (reference sequence). V was clipped by 5 bases and J by 2 bases, with 15 bases between them. The CDR3 is made up of 15 amino acids. As DNA, the CDR3 is TGTGCCAGCAGCGGGGGGACGTATATACAAGAGACCCAGTACTTC. Amino acid sequence: CASSGGTYIQETQYF. The whole variable domain, remainder taken from reference TRBV7-9 and TRBJ2-5, is DTGVSQNPRHKITKRGQNVTFRCDPISEHNRLYWYRQTLGQGPEFLTYFQNEAQLEKSRLLSDRFSAERPKGSFSTLEIQRTEQGDSAMYLCASSGGTYIQETQYFGPGTRLLVL.

The V and J genes are TRBV18 and TRBJ1-1; D is perhaps TRBD1 (6 bases). The germline V and J ends were trimmed by 2 bases and 3 bases, with 10 bases remaining between them. Germline loops: CDR1 KGHSH, CDR2 LQKENI. The CDR3 covers 14 residues. The CDR3 DNA sequence: TGTGCCAGCTCACCAATGGCAGGGGACACTGAAGCTTTCTTT. Its translation is CASSPMAGDTEAFF.

The J gene is TRBJ1-5, the V gene TRBV6-6; TRBD1 matches at 8 bases. The J segment lost 4 bases and the V segment lost 5 bases, leaving 7 bases of the junction unmatched. CDR3 length: 15 amino acids. CDR1 MNHNY and CDR2 SVGAGI come from the germline V gene (reference sequence). CDR3 bases: TGTGCCAGCAGTACTATCCGGGACAGGAATCAGCCCCAGCATTTT. Translation gives CASSTIRDRNQPQHF.

The table lists this clone with a count of one. The chain uses TRBV19 and TRBJ1-5; D ambiguous. Trimming took off 5 bases at V and 0 bases at J, with 5 bases between the two ends. The germline gives CDR1 LNHDA, CDR2 SQIVND (reference sequence). The CDR3 is 13 amino acids. The CDR3 spells CASSYDSNQPQHF. The DNA for the CDR3 is TGTGCCAGTAGTTATGATAGCAATCAGCCCCAGCATTTT.

This clone was counted once. The same CDR3 is also encoded by other DNA sequences in this sample. This chain uses TRBV5-6 with TRBJ1-5, with D uncertain. The CDR3 has 13 amino acids. In germline, CDR1 is SGHDT, CDR2 YYEEEE. The ends were cut back, 2 bases at V and 3 bases at J, with 6 bases in the middle. CDR3 residues: CASSLGPNQPQHF. The CDR3 DNA sequence: TGTGCCAGCAGCTTAGGCCCCAATCAGCCCCAGCATTTT.

The rearrangement uses TRBV2 and TRBJ1-5; the match to TRBD1 covers 7 bases. This CDR3 spans 14 amino acids. Germline CDR1 SNHLY, CDR2 FYNNEI. The ends lost 3 bases at V and 6 bases at J; junction bases unmatched: 5. The CDR3: CASSETGLSQPQHF. The CDR3 coding sequence is TGTGCCAGCAGTGAGACAGGGCTAAGTCAGCCCCAGCATTTT.